The sequence of this T cell receptor beta chain was determined in a study of T cell responses to AZD1222 COVID-19 vaccine. Study-level findings and limits: At 160-218 and 743-854, vaccine-associated CD4 TCRs were dominant, and they spanned spike. Baseline serostatus was positive in only six AZD1222 recipients.

Comment on this clone: Its antigen is not known.

CDR1 is LNHDA, CDR2 SQIVND, per germline (reference sequence). The V end was cut by 4 bases, the J end by 2 bases, with 8 bases between. The CDR3 runs to 13 residues. Assay: immunoSEQ multiplex PCR; the TCRdb copy retains only in-frame clones and omits some. The sample yields around 200,000 clones, around 90% seen once. Samples with a second dose at about 4 or about 12 weeks were pooled together. This TCR derives from an adult who received the AZD1222 COVID-19 vaccine. Sequenced here: peripheral blood, sampled 28 days after the second AZD1222 dose. The chain couples TRBV19 to TRBJ2-5, with D hard to call. CDR3 sequence reads: CASSSQKQETQYF. The CDR3 DNA is TGTGCCAGTAGTAGTCAGAAGCAAGAGACCCAGTACTTC.